These 18 T cell receptor beta chains were sequenced from one sample in a study of shared clonotypes between healthy human individuals. The assay was immunoSEQ multiplex PCR, and TCRdb's table has in-frame clones only and misses some. The sample records under 1,900,000 clones, about 98.5% being singletons. What was sequenced was naive CD4+ T cells sorted from blood. Subset given: CD45RA+ positively selected. These receptors originate from a man younger than 45 in good health.

As regards this clone: Other DNA sequences in the sample encode the same CDR3. The rearrangement uses TRBV7-9 and TRBJ2-5; no reliable D call. The V end lost 5 bases, the J end lost 1 base, and 5 bases lay between the germline ends. Germline-derived CDR1 and CDR2 are SEHNR and FQNEAQ (reference sequence). The CDR3 is made up of 12 amino acids. The CDR3 reads CASSLGQETQYF. The DNA for the CDR3 is TGTGCCAGCAGCCTCGGCCAAGAGACCCAGTACTTC. The variable domain in full, completed from reference TRBV7-9 and TRBJ2-5, reads DTGVSQNPRHKITKRGQNVTFRCDPISEHNRLYWYRQTLGQGPEFLTYFQNEAQLEKSRLLSDRFSAERPKGSFSTLEIQRTEQGDSAMYLCASSLGQETQYFGPGTRLLVL.

Points on this clone: This same CDR3 is encoded by further DNA sequences in the sample. The J gene is TRBJ2-3, the V gene TRBV12-5; maybe TRBD2 (6 bases). The germline V gene has CDR1 LGHNT and CDR2 FRNRAP. V shed 2 bases and J shed 3 bases, with 6 bases lying between them. The CDR3 extends over 13 amino acids. DNA of the CDR3: TGTGCTAGTGGTTTGAGCGGGACAGATACGCAGTATTTT. This codes for CASGLSGTDTQYF.

This chain joins TRBV7-2 and TRBJ2-7; TRBD2 matches 7 bases. The trim removed 3 bases at V and 0 bases at J, leaving 5 bases unmatched. This CDR3 comprises 15 residues. Germline V gene data show CDR1 as SGHTA and CDR2 as FQGNSA. CDR3 nucleotide sequence: TGTGCCAGCAGCTTTATAGCGGGCCCCTCCTACGAGCAGTACTTC. Protein: CASSFIAGPSYEQYF.

The chain couples TRBV5-6 to TRBJ1-5, with 9 bases aligning to TRBD1. CDR1 is SGHDT, CDR2 YYEEEE, per germline. The trim removed 7 bases at V and 2 bases at J, leaving 7 bases unmatched. The CDR3 is made up of 15 amino acids. The CDR3 loop reads CASCSGQGRNQPQHF. CDR3 sequence (DNA): TGTGCCAGCTGCTCCGGACAGGGGCGCAATCAGCCCCAGCATTTT.

The gene calls are TRBV6-1 and TRBJ2-1; no firm D call. Trimming removed 6 bases from V and 5 bases from J, with 8 bases in between. CDR1 is MNHNS, CDR2 SASEGT, per germline. This CDR3 comprises 12 residues. The CDR3 region has the DNA TGTGCCAGCAGGTGGATAGACAATGAGCAGTTCTTC. Translating gives CASRWIDNEQFF.

The genes are TRBV9 and TRBJ2-1; D assignment may be TRBD1 or TRBD2 (5 bases each). The CDR3 spans 11 residues. Trimming shortened V by 6 bases and J by 14 bases, and 15 bases separated the two germline ends. Per the germline V gene, CDR1 is SGDLS and CDR2 is YYNGEE. The chain's CDR3 is CASTGRGTEFF. The CDR3 DNA reads TGTGCCAGCACCGGCCGGGGCACCGAGTTCTTC.

The chain combines TRBV7-2 with TRBJ2-5; unclear D gene. The CDR3 runs to 15 residues. Trimming cost V 1 base and J 0 bases, with 9 bases left between them. CDR1 SGHTA and CDR2 FQGNSA come from the germline V gene. CDR3 coding DNA: TGTGCCAGCAGCTTAGTAGTGGGCCACCAAGAGACCCAGTACTTC. Its translation: CASSLVVGHQETQYF.

The J gene is TRBJ2-1, the V gene TRBV18; D possibly corresponds to TRBD2 (6 bases). The CDR3 contains 19 residues. The germline CDR1 and CDR2 sequences are KGHSH and LQKENI. The V and J ends lost 3 bases and 1 base respectively, with 22 bases between them. The CDR3 DNA reads as TGTGCCAGCTCACCTTTGGTCCTGGGAGGAGATGGGTCCTACAATGAGCAGTTCTTC. Translating it yields CASSPLVLGGDGSYNEQFF.

This chain connects TRBV6-5 to TRBJ1-1; 7 bases line up with TRBD1. Trimming took 2 bases from V and 6 from J; bases not matched to a gene: 6. CDR3 length equals 14 residues. Germline assignment: CDR1 MNHEY and CDR2 SVGAGI. This CDR3 is CASSYGEGTAEAFF. The DNA for the CDR3 is TGTGCCAGCAGTTACGGAGAGGGGACAGCTGAAGCTTTCTTT.

This chain uses TRBV6-5 with TRBJ2-7, with D possibly TRBD2 on 6 matching bases. V dropped 2 bases and J dropped 5 bases, with 16 bases sitting between them. The CDR3 loop spans 15 amino acids. The V gene's germline CDR1 is MNHEY and CDR2 SVGAGI. The CDR3 region has the DNA TGTGCCAGCAGTTACAGGCGGGGACGGCAGGACGAGCAGTACTTC. Protein product: CASSYRRGRQDEQYF.

The chain has TRBV4-1 and TRBJ2-7; 11 bases align to TRBD2. CDR1 MGHRA and CDR2 YSYEKL come from the germline V gene. The V gene end was trimmed by 2 bases and the J gene end by 3 bases; junction bases not matched to a gene: 6. The CDR3 runs 16 residues. Written as DNA, the CDR3 is TGCGCCAGCAGCCAACCCTTAGCGGGAGGGAACTACGAGCAGTACTTC. It is translated as CASSQPLAGGNYEQYF.

The V call is TRBV19, the J call TRBJ2-1, with 8 bases aligning to TRBD2. V dropped 7 bases and J dropped 5; count of bases not matched to a gene: 4. The CDR3 totals 13 residues. The germline CDR1 and CDR2 sequences are LNHDA and SQIVND (reference sequence). CDR3 in amino acids: CASTTSGDNEQFF. The CDR3 DNA reads TGTGCCAGTACAACTAGCGGAGACAATGAGCAGTTCTTC.

This chain uses TRBV5-4 with TRBJ2-2; TRBD1 might be the D (5 bases). The germline gives CDR1 SGHNT, CDR2 YYREEE (reference sequence). The length of the CDR3 is 15 residues. V lost 0 bases, J lost 6 bases, and 12 bases lay in between. The CDR3 DNA follows: TGTGCCAGCAGCTTGGCTGGACATCCCCCCGGGGAGCTGTTTTTT. Amino acids: CASSLAGHPPGELFF. Full variable domain (remainder filled in from reference TRBV5-4 and TRBJ2-2): ETGVTQSPTHLIKTRGQQVTLRCSSQSGHNTVSWYQQALGQGPQFIFQYYREEENGRGNFPPRFSGLQFPNYSSELNVNALELDDSALYLCASSLAGHPPGELFFGEGSRLTVL.

The chain employs TRBV5-8 and TRBJ2-5; TRBD1 matches 9 bases. The CDR3 spans 15 residues. From germline, CDR1 is SGHTS and CDR2 YDEGEE. The trim removed 4 bases at V and 7 bases at J, leaving 11 bases unmatched. The CDR3 DNA reads TGTGCCAGCAGCCCCGGGGACAGGGAGTTAACGACCCAGTACTTC. Encoded protein: CASSPGDRELTTQYF. Full variable domain (outside the CDR3, taken from reference TRBV5-8 and TRBJ2-5): EAGVTQSPTHLIKTRGQQATLRCSPISGHTSVYWYQQALGLGLQFLLWYDEGEERNRGNFPPRFSGRQFPNYSSELNVNALELEDSALYLCASSPGDRELTTQYFGPGTRLLVL.

The chain combines TRBV28 with TRBJ1-2; D ambiguous. V lost 3 bases and J lost 5, with 10 bases in between. The germline gives CDR1 MDHEN, CDR2 SYDVKM. CDR3 length: 13 amino acids. For the CDR3, the DNA is TGTGCCAGCAGTTTTGGGTTCAGGTATGGCTACACCTTC. Translated, it gives CASSFGFRYGYTF.

The chain links TRBV19 to TRBJ2-7, with 11 bases identical to TRBD1. Germline trimming cut 10 bases from V and 7 bases from J; bases unmatched to any gene: 6. The length of the CDR3 is 12 residues. Germline V CDR1 and CDR2: LNHDA, SQIVND (reference sequence). This chain's CDR3 is CATGQGAREQYF. CDR3 in DNA: TGTGCCACTGGACAGGGGGCGCGGGAGCAGTACTTC. The whole variable domain, filled in from reference TRBV19 and TRBJ2-7, reads DGGITQSPKYLFRKEGQNVTLSCEQNLNHDAMYWYRQDPGQGLRLIYYSQIVNDFQKGDIAEGYSVSREKKESFPLTVTSAQKNPTAFYLCATGQGAREQYFGPGTRLTVT.

This chain connects TRBV2 to TRBJ2-7, with a possible D match to TRBD1 (6 bases). V lost 6 bases and J lost 4, with 19 bases in between. The CDR3 runs to 15 residues. In germline, CDR1 is SNHLY, CDR2 FYNNEI. In DNA, the CDR3 is TGTGCCAGCAGCGTGGGGCGGACAGTAACGTACGAGCAGTACTTC. It yields the protein CASSVGRTVTYEQYF.

The genes are TRBV2 and TRBJ2-5; D is perhaps TRBD2 (7 bases). The CDR3 sequence is 14 residues long. Germline lookup yields CDR1 SNHLY and CDR2 FYNNEI. With 6 bases removed from V and 9 bases from J, the gap between germline ends came to 20 bases. In DNA form, the CDR3 reads TGTGCCAGCAGGGGGGGGGCCGACACCGTGGCCCAGTACTTC. It specifies CASRGGADTVAQYF.